This TCR beta chain is from a study of CXCR3-negative and CXCR3-positive naive CD8 T cells. A note on this clonotype: Antigen: not known.

TRB cDNA was prepared as libraries by UMI-labeled 5' RACE. No DNA is given; TCRdb re-called the 5' RACE reads and lists each CDR3 protein once. The repertoire table contains about 80,000 distinct CDR3 sequences. This CDR3 has 12 residues. Germline CDR1 is SQVTM and CDR2 is ANQGSEA. General observations from the study: Higher TRB CDR3 hydrophobicity marked CXCR3-positive naive cells relative to CXCR3-negative naive cells. CXCR3 expression dropped partially after cryopreservation, and most assays relied on fresh PBMCs.

V gene TRBV29-1 combines with J gene TRBJ1-1. Sequenced: naive CXCR3- CD8+ T cells from blood. Indicated subset: CD45RO-CCR7+CD27+CD95- naive CD8+ T cells lacking CXCR3 (TNR3-). The sequence was obtained from a human donor in good health. Some clones in this sample may be carry-over from other donors' samples. The CDR3 here is CSVETQNTEAFF.